The clone carrying this TCR beta chain occurred a few times. The data are from a study of T cells in Graves' hyperthyroidism and ophthalmopathy. What was amplified from RNA transcripts were TCR beta CDR3 regions. A first-round RT-PCR of the TCR CDR3 used the HTBI primer set. TCRdb redid the calling of the multiplex PCR reads with MiXCR, one entry per CDR3 protein. The table includes a few hundred thousand distinct CDR3 sequences, under 15% detected once. This CDR3 contains 13 residues. V was shortened by 5 bases and J by 1 base, with 8 bases between the two germline ends. Sequencing used blood. This chain joins TRBV12-3 or TRBV12-4 and TRBJ1-1, with D tentatively TRBD1 (6 bases). The TCR originated in a woman younger than 30 with Graves' hyperthyroidism. Here the CDR3 DNA reads TGTGCCAGCAGTGTGGGACAGAACACTGAAGCTTTCTTT. It encodes CASSVGQNTEAFF.